The source of this T cell receptor beta chain is a study of T-cell memory formation after mild COVID-19. General study points: Contracting clones localized mainly to CM and EM when CD4+ and mainly to EMRA when CD8+.

The table lists this clonotype with many counts. What it binds is not known. CDR3 length equals 13 residues. Germline-derived CDR1 and CDR2 are SGHRS and YFSETQ. The V end lost 4 bases, the J end lost 2 bases, and 9 bases lay between the germline ends. 5'RACE, which relied on constant-segment primers, yielded TCR alpha and TCR beta cDNA libraries carrying sample barcodes and UMIs. Using its own MiXCR run on the 5' RACE reads, TCRdb lists one record per CDR3 protein. The sample holds under 250,000 distinct CDR3 sequences, approximately 10% seen once. The sequenced sample consisted of PBMCs or a T cell subset sorted from them (not recorded which). The receptor comes from a man aged 18 to 29 who had mild COVID-19 (a few samples of this study predate the infection). Cell type and time point are not known. V and J are TRBV5-1 and TRBJ2-5; D gene unclear. CDR3 nucleotide sequence: TGCGCCAGCAGCATGATAGTACAAGAGACCCAGTACTTC. Residues: CASSMIVQETQYF. Full variable domain (missing parts from reference TRBV5-1 and TRBJ2-5): KAGVTQTPRYLIKTRGQQVTLSCSPISGHRSVSWYQQTPGQGLQFLFEYFSETQRNKGNFPGRFSGRQFSNSRSEMNVSTLELGDSALYLCASSMIVQETQYFGPGTRLLVL.